The present T cell receptor beta chain was sequenced within a study of CD8 T cells in ankylosing spondylitis (dated by TCRdb to between 2016 and 2019). Background for the entire study: The study set out to find disease-linked TCR variants by profiling T cell receptor beta repertoires in ankylosing spondylitis patients and healthy donors. The whole study cohort included over a hundred healthy donors and 25 or so ankylosing spondylitis patients. Peripheral blood was sampled, and synovial fluid was also collected from ankylosing spondylitis patients. The paper as a whole reports these results and caveats: The disease-linked clones were reported as significantly enriched in matched synovial fluid samples from ankylosing spondylitis patients. Some motif variants had previously been reported in the synovial fluid and blood of reactive arthritis patients, which suggests shared mechanisms of disease initiation. The disease-linked clones had a CD8+ phenotype and were found at relatively low frequencies in peripheral blood. Blood from ankylosing spondylitis patients appeared to be characterized by a TCR beta motif made up of several highly homologous amino acid variants.

The instrument was an Illumina HiSeq 2500. Quantitative 5'-RACE with molecular barcodes was used to prepare TCR beta libraries. Turning to the authors' computational methods: A new computational method based on a probabilistic model of VDJ rearrangement was used to identify disease-linked TCR variants. Starting from the raw public reads, TCRdb applied fastp trimming at Q25, assembled clones with MiXCR and retained in-frame beta chains. Merged by CDR3 protein, the rows form single entries marked with the most common genes and DNA. For this entry, the V and J calls and clone size follow TCRdb and not the study's own pipeline. This sample gives 450,000 to 550,000 distinct CDR3 sequences in total; about 5% of them show up just once. The ten largest clonotypes hold under 4.5% of the sample. The CDR3 holds 12 amino acids from the cysteine to the phenylalanine. This entry keeps only the CDR3 DNA: 36 bases, framed from base 1. In the germline V gene (reference sequence), CDR1 corresponds to DFQATT and CDR2 to SNEGSKA. V was cut back by 5 bases and J by 6 bases, leaving a gap of 10 bases between them.

This clonotype occurred many times. Its antigen is still unknown. Per-nucleotide qualities are absent, and no much larger clonotype sits a single base away. The sequence joins TRBV20-1 to TRBJ2-2, with the D gene tentatively TRBD1 or TRBD2, based on 5 matching bases in each. The TCR was taken from a male donor with ankylosing spondylitis. The sequenced sample was blood, either unsorted or a sorted T cell fraction (not recorded which). The nucleotide sequence reads TGCAGTGCTTCATGGGACGCCGGGGAGCTGTTTTTT. This sequence encodes CSASWDAGELFF.